Detailed here is one T cell receptor (beta chain). These data come from a study of T cell responses to AZD1222 COVID-19 vaccine. Germline CDR1 reads SNHLY; CDR2 reads FYNNEI. The CDR3 loop spans 11 amino acids. Trimming left V 10 bases short and J 5 bases short, with 9 bases between. The data were produced by immunoSEQ multiplex PCR, yet TCRdb's version contains in-frame clones alone and is incomplete. The sample has about 78,000 clones; approximately 85% are singletons. This clonotype was sampled from an adult in good health. The J gene is TRBJ2-1, the V gene TRBV2; D not certain. The material sequenced was peripheral blood, taken on day 0 of MenACWY control vaccination. The CDR3 DNA reads TGTGCCACCGCGTACAACAATGAGCAGTTCTTC. This encodes CATAYNNEQFF. Variable domain in full (rest from reference TRBV2 and TRBJ2-1): EPEVTQTPSHQVTQMGQEVILRCVPISNHLYFYWYRQILGQKVEFLVSFYNNEISEKSEIFDDQFSVERPDGSNFTLKIRSTKLEDSAMYFCATAYNNEQFFGPGTRLTVL.